Below, one T cell receptor beta chain is given with its context. The junction departs from the called germline gene at one end, perhaps through a read error. PCR was performed a second time for about 6 to 11 cycles using a sample-barcoded 5' primer and a J-beta primer mix. Researchers report that a template-switch adaptor with 12 random nucleotides tagged each cDNA molecule. TCRdb reprocessed the 5' RACE reads via MiXCR and lists one record per CDR3 protein. The sample lists fewer than 2 million distinct CDR3 sequences; approximately 40% were seen once. These data come from a study of blood T cells in healthy people across ages. The length of the CDR3 is 14 residues. They isolated at least 6 million PBMCs from each sample. With each sample, at least 5 micrograms of total RNA were extracted.

The chain combines TRBV12-3 or TRBV12-4 with TRBJ2-1; TRBD1 aligns across 8 bases. The end of the DNA is better explained by TRBJ2-7, so the J call may be wrong. Input material: blood. The origin of this receptor is a human donor in good health. This chain's CDR3 is CAGSLTRQGHEQYF. For the CDR3, the DNA is TGTGCCGGCAGTTTAACCCGACAGGGGCACGAGCAGTACTTC.